This is a list of T cell receptor beta chains from one sample in a study of blood T cell repertoires in COVID-19. This table comes from immunoSEQ multiplex PCR, and its TCRdb copy is limited to in-frame clones, with some not included. The sample gives fewer than 350,000 clones, about 88% of which show up once; 2% to 2.5% is in the top ten. The sample comprised PBMCs or T cells enriched from blood (not recorded which). The receptor source for this set is a woman in her sixties or seventies in a cohort exposed to, infected with or recovered from COVID-19 (not recorded which). Each CDR3 is given with its conserved first and last residue. Each record gives: J gene, V gene, clone size, D gene, CDR3 DNA, CDR3 protein. The D gene is left open where the match is weak. For some rows the clone size is stated as once, few or many, or as a class when expanded; others skip it.

>TRBJ2-5|TRBV7-2|.|TRBD2
TGTGCCAGCAGCCGGTCGACTAGCGCGGGGCAAGAGACCCAGTACTTC
CASSRSTSAGQETQYF
>TRBJ2-6|TRBV12-3/TRBV12-4|once|.
TGTGCCAGCAGTTTTCGGGGGGCCAACGTCCTGACTTTC
CASSFRGANVLTF
>TRBJ1-2|TRBV3-1/TRBV3-2|.|.
TGTGCCAGCAGCCAAGATCCAGACTATGGCTACACCTTC
CASSQDPDYGYTF
>TRBJ2-2|TRBV27|.|.
TGTGCCAGCAGTCTCCCCACCGGGGAGCTGTTTTTT
CASSLPTGELFF
>TRBJ2-5|TRBV5-4|.|.
TGTGCCAGCAGCGGGGACACCCTGAAAGAGACCCAGTACTTC
CASSGDTLKETQYF
>TRBJ1-5|TRBV28|.|.
TGTGCCAGCAGCCCACCGAACAACAATCAGCCCCAGCATTTT
CASSPPNNNQPQHF
>TRBJ1-2|TRBV4-2|.|TRBD1
TGTGCCAGCAGCCAAACCCCGGACAGGGGGAACTATGGCTACACCTTC
CASSQTPDRGNYGYTF
>TRBJ2-3|TRBV7-3|.|.
TGTGCCAGCAGCTTCTCCGGAGTCACAGATACGCAGTATTTT
CASSFSGVTDTQYF
>TRBJ2-1|TRBV6-5|.|.
TGTGCCAGCAGTTACTCGATCGGGACATCCTACAATGAGCAGTTCTTC
CASSYSIGTSYNEQFF
>TRBJ2-7|TRBV6-5|.|TRBD1
TGTGCCAGCAGATTGACAGGGGGCGGCTCCTACGAGCAGTACTTC
CASRLTGGGSYEQYF
>TRBJ2-2|TRBV11-2|.|.
TGTGCCAGCAGCTCCCGTTTGGAGGTCGGGGAGCTGTTTTTT
CASSSRLEVGELFF
>TRBJ2-4|TRBV3-1/TRBV3-2|.|TRBD2
TGTGCCAGCAGCCAAGGACTAGCGGGAGGGCTAGCCAAAAACATTCAGTACTTC
CASSQGLAGGLAKNIQYF
>TRBJ1-1|TRBV12-3/TRBV12-4|.|.
TGTGCCAGCAGTTTGAGGAACACTGAAGCTTTCTTT
CASSLRNTEAFF
>TRBJ2-7|TRBV7-9|.|TRBD2
TGTGCCAGCAGCTTAGACGGCGGGAGCTCCTACGAGCAGTACTTC
CASSLDGGSSYEQYF
>TRBJ1-2|TRBV7-3|.|TRBD1
TGTGCCAGCAGCAAGACAGGGGGTAACAACTATGGCTACACCTTC
CASSKTGGNNYGYTF
>TRBJ2-2|TRBV4-2|.|.
TGTGCCAGCAGCCAAGAAACGAGCATCACCGGGGAGCTGTTTTTT
CASSQETSITGELFF
>TRBJ1-2|TRBV5-1|.|TRBD1
TGCGCCAGCAGCTGGACAGGTCCTAACTATGGCTACACCTTC
CASSWTGPNYGYTF
>TRBJ2-7|TRBV29-1|.|TRBD2
TGCAGCGTTCGACTGATAAAGCCCGCTAGTGGGACTAGCGAGACGATGAGCTACGAGCAGTACTTC
CSVRLIKPASGTSETMSYEQYF
>TRBJ1-5|TRBV6-5|.|TRBD1
TGTGCCAGCAGTCCAACAGGGGATCTTTTGCCCCAGCATTTT
CASSPTGDLLPQHF
>TRBJ2-7|TRBV7-9|.|TRBD2
TGTGCCAGCAGCTTAGATCTAGCGGCCGCCTACGAGCAGTACTTC
CASSLDLAAAYEQYF
>TRBJ1-5|TRBV30|.|TRBD1
TGTGCCTGGAGTGTACAGGGGACACCAAGAAATCAGCCCCAGCATTTT
CAWSVQGTPRNQPQHF
>TRBJ2-3|TRBV7-2|.|TRBD1
TGTGCCAGCAGGGAGGGACAGGGGAGCACAGATACGCAGTATTTT
CASREGQGSTDTQYF
>TRBJ1-3|TRBV3-1/TRBV3-2|.|.
TGTGCCAGCAGCCTACAGGGTCGCTCTGGAAACACCATATATTTT
CASSLQGRSGNTIYF
>TRBJ2-7|TRBV5-1|.|.
TGCGCCAGCAGCCGACCCGGGTCCACCGTCCCATACGAGCAGTACTTC
CASSRPGSTVPYEQYF
>TRBJ1-1|TRBV12-3/TRBV12-4|.|.
TGTGCCAGCAGTTCAGGGGCGGCCACTGAAGCTTTCTTT
CASSSGAATEAFF
>TRBJ1-3|TRBV18|.|TRBD1
TGTGCCAGCTCACCAGGGACAGCTACGACCTCTGGAAACACCATATATTTT
CASSPGTATTSGNTIYF
>TRBJ2-7|TRBV5-4|.|.
TGTGCCAGCAGCTTCGAGAGGCATAACGAGCAGTACTTC
CASSFERHNEQYF
>TRBJ1-4|TRBV14|.|.
TGTGCCAGCAGCCTTAAGCCCGGGGTGGATGAAAAACTGTTTTTT
CASSLKPGVDEKLFF
>TRBJ2-3|TRBV28|.|.
TGTGCCAGCAATTTAGGGACATTCGGCACAGATACGCAGTATTTT
CASNLGTFGTDTQYF
>TRBJ2-7|TRBV3-1/TRBV3-2|.|.
TGTGCCAGCAGCCTTAGCGGAGCTGATCGTGGCGAGCAGTACTTC
CASSLSGADRGEQYF
>TRBJ1-3|TRBV5-1|.|.
TGCGCCAGCAGCCCCGGCTTTAAAATCGGGACACTAGTTAGCTCTGGAAACACCATATATTTT
CASSPGFKIGTLVSSGNTIYF
>TRBJ1-1|TRBV7-3|once|TRBD1
TGTGCCAGCAGCTTAAATCCAGTGACAGGGTACGGACCTGAAGCTTTCTTT
CASSLNPVTGYGPEAFF
>TRBJ2-1|TRBV5-1|.|TRBD2
TGCGCCAGCAGCTTGGAAGCTAGCGGGAGTTTTCATGAGCAGTTCTTC
CASSLEASGSFHEQFF
>TRBJ2-1|TRBV5-1|.|TRBD2
TGCGCCAGCAGCTTAGATAGTACTAGCGTGAATGAGCAGTTCTTC
CASSLDSTSVNEQFF
>TRBJ2-7|TRBV5-4|.|.
TGTGCCAGCAGCAAGTTACAGGGTTCCTACGAGCAGTACTTC
CASSKLQGSYEQYF
>TRBJ1-5|TRBV19|.|.
TGTGCCAGTAGTATAGGTCAGATCAGGGGCAAATATAGCAATCAGCCCCAGCATTTT
CASSIGQIRGKYSNQPQHF
>TRBJ2-7|TRBV5-1|once|TRBD1
TGCGCCAGCAGTCTATCGCCAGGGGGCGGGTACGAGCAGTACTTC
CASSLSPGGGYEQYF